This T cell receptor (beta chain) is drawn from a study of blood T cell repertoires in COVID-19. For the study at large: Sources were T cells, B-cell-depleted T cells, or PBMCs; the material itself was cDNA or gDNA.

V was trimmed by 1 base and J by 1 base, leaving 12 bases between them. The CDR3 loop spans 16 amino acids. The germline V gene has CDR1 SGHTA and CDR2 FQGNSA. Participants spanned ages 18 to 89 years and resided in about two dozen US areas. Cohorts were assigned according to the clinical history that participants reported. Clones were read by immunoSEQ multiplex PCR, and TCRdb kept only the in-frame ones, dropping some. There are 350,000 to 550,000 clones in the sample; 70% to 90% occur only once, and roughly 1.8% lies in the top ten. The sequencing input was PBMCs or T cells enriched from blood (not recorded which). This TCR came from a woman in her late teens or twenties with acute COVID-19. The rearrangement joins TRBV7-2 to TRBJ2-3; TRBD1 might be the D (5 bases). The CDR3 protein is CASSLGRVSGTDTQYF. DNA of the CDR3: TGTGCCAGCAGCTTAGGCAGGGTGAGTGGCACAGATACGCAGTATTTT.